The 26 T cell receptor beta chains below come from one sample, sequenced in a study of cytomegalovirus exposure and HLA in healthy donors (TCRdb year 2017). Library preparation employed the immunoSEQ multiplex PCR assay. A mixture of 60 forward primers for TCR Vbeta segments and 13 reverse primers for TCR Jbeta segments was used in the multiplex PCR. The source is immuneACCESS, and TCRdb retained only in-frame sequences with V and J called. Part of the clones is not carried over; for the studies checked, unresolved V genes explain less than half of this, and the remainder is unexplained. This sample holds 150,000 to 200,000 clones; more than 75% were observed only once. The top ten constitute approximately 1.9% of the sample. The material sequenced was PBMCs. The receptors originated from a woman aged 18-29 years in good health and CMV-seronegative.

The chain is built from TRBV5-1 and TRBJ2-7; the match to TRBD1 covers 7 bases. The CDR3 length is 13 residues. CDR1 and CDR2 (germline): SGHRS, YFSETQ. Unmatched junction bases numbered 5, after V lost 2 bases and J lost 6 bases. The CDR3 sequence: CASSLEGGGEQYF. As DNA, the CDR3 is TGCGCCAGCAGCTTAGAAGGGGGCGGCGAGCAGTACTTC.

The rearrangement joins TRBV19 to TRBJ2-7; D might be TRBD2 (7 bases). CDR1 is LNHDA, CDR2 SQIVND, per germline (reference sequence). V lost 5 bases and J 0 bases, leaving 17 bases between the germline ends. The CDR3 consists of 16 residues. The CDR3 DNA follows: TGTGCCAGTAGTCAAAGGGGGACTATCTTCTCCTACGAGCAGTACTTC. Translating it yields CASSQRGTIFSYEQYF.

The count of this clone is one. This CDR3 is CASSPQGDTGELFF. The CDR3 DNA reads TGTGCCAGCTCACCACAGGGGGACACCGGGGAGCTGTTTTTT. This rearrangement joins TRBV18 to TRBJ2-2, with D possibly being TRBD1 (6 bases). The CDR3 extends over 14 amino acids. Trimming pared 1 base from V and 3 bases from J, leaving 6 bases between. Germline V gene sequence: CDR1 KGHSH, CDR2 LQKENI.

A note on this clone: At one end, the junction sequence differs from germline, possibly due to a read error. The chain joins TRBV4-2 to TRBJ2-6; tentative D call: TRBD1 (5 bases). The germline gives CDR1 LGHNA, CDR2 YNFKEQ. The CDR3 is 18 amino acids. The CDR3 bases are TGTGCCAGCAGCCAAGATCTTGCCGCAATCTCTGGGGCCAACGTCCCGACTTTC. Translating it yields CASSQDLAAISGANVPTF.

The CDR3 DNA follows: TGTGCCAGCAGTTACCAGAGGGATCAGCCCCAGCATTTT. This sequence encodes CASSYQRDQPQHF. The rearrangement links TRBV6-5 to TRBJ1-5; the D is unclear. This CDR3 is built from 13 residues. CDR1 MNHEY and CDR2 SVGAGI come from the germline V gene. The V end lost 2 bases, the J end lost 5 bases, and 7 bases lay between the germline ends.

For the CDR3, the DNA is TGTGCCAGCAGCCCGGTGGAGGGCTCCGGAAACACCATATATTTT. Translating it yields CASSPVEGSGNTIYF. The chain links TRBV21-1 to TRBJ1-3. TRBV21-1 is classified as a pseudogene. The CDR3 loop spans 15 amino acids.

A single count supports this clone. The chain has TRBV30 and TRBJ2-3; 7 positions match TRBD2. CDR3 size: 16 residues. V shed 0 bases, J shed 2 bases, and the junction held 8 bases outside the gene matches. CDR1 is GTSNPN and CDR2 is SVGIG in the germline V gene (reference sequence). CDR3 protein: CAWSVPRAGITDTQYF. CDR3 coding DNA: TGTGCCTGGAGTGTTCCTCGAGCGGGGATCACAGATACGCAGTATTTT. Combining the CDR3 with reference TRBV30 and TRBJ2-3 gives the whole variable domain SQTIHQWPATLVQPVGSPLSLECTVEGTSNPNLYWYRQAAGRGLQLLFYSVGIGQISSEVPQNLSASRPQDRQFILSSKKLLLSDSGFYLCAWSVPRAGITDTQYFGPGTRLTVL.

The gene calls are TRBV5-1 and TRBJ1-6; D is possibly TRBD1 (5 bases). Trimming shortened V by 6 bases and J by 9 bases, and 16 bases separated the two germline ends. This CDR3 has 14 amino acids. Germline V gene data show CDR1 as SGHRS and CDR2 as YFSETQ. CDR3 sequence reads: CASKEGTGSSPLHF. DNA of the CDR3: TGCGCCAGCAAGGAGGGGACGGGGAGTTCACCCCTCCACTTT.

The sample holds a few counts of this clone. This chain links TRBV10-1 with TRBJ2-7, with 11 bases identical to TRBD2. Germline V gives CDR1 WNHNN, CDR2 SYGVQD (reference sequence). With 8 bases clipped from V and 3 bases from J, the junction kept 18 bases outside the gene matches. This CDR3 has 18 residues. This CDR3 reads CASPPTSGSPRLGYEQYF. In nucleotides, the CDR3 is TGCGCCAGCCCCCCCACTAGCGGGAGCCCCAGGTTAGGCTACGAGCAGTACTTC.

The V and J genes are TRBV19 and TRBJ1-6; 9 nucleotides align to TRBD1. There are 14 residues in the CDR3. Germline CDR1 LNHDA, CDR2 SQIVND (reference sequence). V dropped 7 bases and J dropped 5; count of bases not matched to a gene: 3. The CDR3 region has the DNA TGTGCCAGTATAGGGACAGGGAATAATTCACCCCTCCACTTT. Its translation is CASIGTGNNSPLHF. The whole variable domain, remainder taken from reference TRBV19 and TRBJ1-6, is DGGITQSPKYLFRKEGQNVTLSCEQNLNHDAMYWYRQDPGQGLRLIYYSQIVNDFQKGDIAEGYSVSREKKESFPLTVTSAQKNPTAFYLCASIGTGNNSPLHFGNGTRLTVT.

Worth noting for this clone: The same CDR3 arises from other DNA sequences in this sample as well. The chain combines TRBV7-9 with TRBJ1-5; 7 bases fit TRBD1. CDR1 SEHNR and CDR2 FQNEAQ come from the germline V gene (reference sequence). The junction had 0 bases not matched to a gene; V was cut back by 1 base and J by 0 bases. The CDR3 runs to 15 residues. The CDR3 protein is CASSLGTGSNQPQHF. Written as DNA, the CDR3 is TGTGCCAGCAGCTTAGGGACAGGTAGCAATCAGCCCCAGCATTTT.

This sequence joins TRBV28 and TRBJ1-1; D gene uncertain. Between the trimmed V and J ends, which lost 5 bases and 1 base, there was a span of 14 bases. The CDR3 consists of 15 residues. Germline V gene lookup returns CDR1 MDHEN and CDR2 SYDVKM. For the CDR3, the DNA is TGTGCCAGCAGTCCCGGGTCAGAGACGAACACTGAAGCTTTCTTT. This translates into CASSPGSETNTEAFF.

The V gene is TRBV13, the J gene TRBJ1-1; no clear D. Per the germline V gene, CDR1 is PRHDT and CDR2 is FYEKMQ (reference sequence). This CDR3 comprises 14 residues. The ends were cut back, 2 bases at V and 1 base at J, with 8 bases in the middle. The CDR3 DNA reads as TGTGCCAGCAGCTTATGGGCGGGGAACACTGAAGCTTTCTTT. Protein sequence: CASSLWAGNTEAFF.

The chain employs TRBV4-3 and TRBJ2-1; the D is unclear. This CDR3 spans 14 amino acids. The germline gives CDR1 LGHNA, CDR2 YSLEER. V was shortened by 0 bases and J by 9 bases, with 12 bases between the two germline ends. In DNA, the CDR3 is TGCGCCAGCAGCCAAGATCGGGTTCGGAGTGAGCAGTTCTTC. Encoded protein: CASSQDRVRSEQFF.

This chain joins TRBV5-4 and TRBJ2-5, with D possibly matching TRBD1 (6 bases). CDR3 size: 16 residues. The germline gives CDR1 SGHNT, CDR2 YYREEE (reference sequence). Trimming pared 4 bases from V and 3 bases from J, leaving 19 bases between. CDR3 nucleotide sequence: TGTGCCAGCAGCGAGTCCACAGGGATAGGGAAAGAGACCCAGTACTTC. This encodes CASSESTGIGKETQYF.

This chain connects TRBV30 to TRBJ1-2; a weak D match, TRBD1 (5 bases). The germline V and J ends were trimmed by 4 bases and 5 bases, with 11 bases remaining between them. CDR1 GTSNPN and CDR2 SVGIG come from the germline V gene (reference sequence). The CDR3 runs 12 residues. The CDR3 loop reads CAWTRDLYGYTF. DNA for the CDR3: TGTGCCTGGACGCGGGACTTGTATGGCTACACCTTC.

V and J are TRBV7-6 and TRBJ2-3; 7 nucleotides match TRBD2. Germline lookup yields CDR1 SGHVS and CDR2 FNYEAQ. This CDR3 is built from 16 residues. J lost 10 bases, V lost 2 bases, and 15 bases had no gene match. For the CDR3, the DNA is TGTGCCAGCAGCTTATCGAGTGGTGGGCCGGGGGGTGCGCAGTATTTT. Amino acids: CASSLSSGGPGGAQYF.

The CDR3, as DNA: TGTGCCAGCAGTGTTCTCATGGCTAGCGGGAGGCCAGATACGCAGTATTTT. This translates into CASSVLMASGRPDTQYF. The chain links TRBV2 to TRBJ2-3; 11 nucleotides match TRBD2. This CDR3 comprises 17 residues. J was trimmed by 4 bases and V by 4 bases; bases with no gene match: 10. From germline, CDR1 is SNHLY and CDR2 FYNNEI.

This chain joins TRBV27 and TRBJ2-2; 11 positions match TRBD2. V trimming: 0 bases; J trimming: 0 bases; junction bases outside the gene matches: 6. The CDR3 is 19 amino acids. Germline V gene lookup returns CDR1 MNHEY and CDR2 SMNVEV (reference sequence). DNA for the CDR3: TGTGCCAGCAGTTTATCTCTACTAGCGGGAGCCCCGAACACCGGGGAGCTGTTTTTT. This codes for CASSLSLLAGAPNTGELFF.

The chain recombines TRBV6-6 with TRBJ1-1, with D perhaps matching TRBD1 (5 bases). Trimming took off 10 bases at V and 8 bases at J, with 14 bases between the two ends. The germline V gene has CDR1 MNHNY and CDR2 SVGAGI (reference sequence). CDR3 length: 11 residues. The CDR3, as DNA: TGTGCCACCACCATAAACAGGGAAGCTTTCTTT. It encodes CATTINREAFF.

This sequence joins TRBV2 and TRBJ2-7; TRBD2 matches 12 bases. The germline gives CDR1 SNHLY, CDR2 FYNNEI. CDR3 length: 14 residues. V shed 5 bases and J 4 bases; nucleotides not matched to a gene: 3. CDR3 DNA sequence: TGTGCCAGCAGTCCGACTAGCGGGAGATACGAGCAGTACTTC. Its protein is CASSPTSGRYEQYF.

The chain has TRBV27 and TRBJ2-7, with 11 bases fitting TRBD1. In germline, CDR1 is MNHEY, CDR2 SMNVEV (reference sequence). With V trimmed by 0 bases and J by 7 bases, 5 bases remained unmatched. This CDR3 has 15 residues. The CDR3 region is CASSLSGTGGREQYF. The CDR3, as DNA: TGTGCCAGCAGTTTATCGGGGACAGGGGGTCGGGAGCAGTACTTC.

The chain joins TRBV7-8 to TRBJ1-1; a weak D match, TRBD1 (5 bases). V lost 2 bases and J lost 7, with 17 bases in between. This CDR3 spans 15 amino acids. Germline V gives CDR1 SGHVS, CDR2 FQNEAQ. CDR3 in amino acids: CASSLTSTARGEAFF. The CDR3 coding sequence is TGTGCCAGCAGCTTAACCTCGACAGCGAGAGGTGAAGCTTTCTTT.

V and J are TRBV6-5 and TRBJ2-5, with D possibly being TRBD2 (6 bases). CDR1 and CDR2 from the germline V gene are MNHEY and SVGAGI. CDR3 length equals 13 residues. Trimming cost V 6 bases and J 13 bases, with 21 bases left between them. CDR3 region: CASSSGDSGFSYF. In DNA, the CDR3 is TGTGCCAGCAGCTCCGGGGACTCGGGTTTTTCGTACTTC.

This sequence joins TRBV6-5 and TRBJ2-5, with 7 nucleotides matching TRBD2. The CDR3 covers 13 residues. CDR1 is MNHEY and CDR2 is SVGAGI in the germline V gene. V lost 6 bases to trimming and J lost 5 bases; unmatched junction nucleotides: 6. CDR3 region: CASSRDYLETQYF. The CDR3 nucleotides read TGTGCCAGCAGCCGGGACTATTTGGAGACCCAGTACTTC.

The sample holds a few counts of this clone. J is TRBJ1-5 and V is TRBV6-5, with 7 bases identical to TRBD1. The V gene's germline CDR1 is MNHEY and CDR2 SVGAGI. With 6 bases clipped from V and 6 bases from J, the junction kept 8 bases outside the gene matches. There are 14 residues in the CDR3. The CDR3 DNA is TGTGCCAGCAGCTTCGACAGGGCTGGTCAGCCCCAGCATTTT. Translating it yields CASSFDRAGQPQHF.